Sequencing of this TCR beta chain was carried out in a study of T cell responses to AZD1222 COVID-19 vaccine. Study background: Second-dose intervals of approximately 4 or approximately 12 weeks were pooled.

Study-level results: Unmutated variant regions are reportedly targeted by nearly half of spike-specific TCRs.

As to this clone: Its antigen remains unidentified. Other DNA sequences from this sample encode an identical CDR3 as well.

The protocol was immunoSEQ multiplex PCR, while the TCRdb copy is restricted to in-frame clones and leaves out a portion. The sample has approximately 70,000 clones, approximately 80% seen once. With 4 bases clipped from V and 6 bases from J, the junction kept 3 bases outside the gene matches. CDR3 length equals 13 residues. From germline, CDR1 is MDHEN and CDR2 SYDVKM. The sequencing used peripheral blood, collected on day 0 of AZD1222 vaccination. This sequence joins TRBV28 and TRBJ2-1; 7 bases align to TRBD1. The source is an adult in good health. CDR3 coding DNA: TGTGCCAGCAGTTGGGGACAGATCAATGAGCAGTTCTTC. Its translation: CASSWGQINEQFF. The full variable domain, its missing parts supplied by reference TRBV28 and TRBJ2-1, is DVKVTQSSRYLVKRTGEKVFLECVQDMDHENMFWYRQDPGLGLRLIYFSYDVKMKEKGDIPEGYSVSREKKERFSLILESASTNQTSMYLCASSWGQINEQFFGPGTRLTVL.